The sequence of this TCR beta chain was determined in a study of regulatory T cells in long-lasting Graves disease. Sequencing libraries for TCR beta were prepared with iRepertoire HTBI primers and Arm-PCR of CDR3 regions. TCRdb recomputed calls from the multiplex PCR reads with MiXCR, one row per CDR3 protein. Counted here are about 400,000 distinct CDR3 sequences, less than 25% occurring once; the ten biggest clones make up around 20%. Noted time point: persistent/refractory GD, antithyroid drugs over 5 years with positive TRAb. After RNA was extracted from PBMCs, the TCR library was made from it. This clonotype was observed many times. Trimming cost V 1 base and J 6 bases; bases outside gene matches: 1. Germline CDR1 reads SGHAT; CDR2 reads FQNNGV. This CDR3 contains 14 residues.

The source is a female donor with Graves disease. V and J are TRBV11-2 and TRBJ2-7, with 12 bases identical to TRBD2. This sample comprised peripheral blood mononuclear cells (PBMCs), obtained when the disease was refractory, from a patient treated with antithyroid drugs. CDR3 in amino acids: CASSLGLAGAEQYF. DNA of the CDR3: TGTGCCAGCAGCTTAGGACTAGCGGGAGCCGAGCAGTACTTC.